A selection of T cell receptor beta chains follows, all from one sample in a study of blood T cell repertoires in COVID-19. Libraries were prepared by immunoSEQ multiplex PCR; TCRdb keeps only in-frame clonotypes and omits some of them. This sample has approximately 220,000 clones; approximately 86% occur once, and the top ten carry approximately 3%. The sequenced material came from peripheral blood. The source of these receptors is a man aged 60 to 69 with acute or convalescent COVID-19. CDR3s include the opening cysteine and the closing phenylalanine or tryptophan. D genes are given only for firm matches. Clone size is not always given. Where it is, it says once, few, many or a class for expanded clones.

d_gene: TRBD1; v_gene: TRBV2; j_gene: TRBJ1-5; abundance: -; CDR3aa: CASSRDRGSQPQHF; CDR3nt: TGTGCCAGCAGCCGCGACAGGGGTAGTCAGCCCCAGCATTTT
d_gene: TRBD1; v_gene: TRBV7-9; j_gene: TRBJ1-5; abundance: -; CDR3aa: CASSPGQGTQPQHF; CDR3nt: TGTGCCAGCAGCCCCGGACAGGGGACTCAGCCCCAGCATTTT
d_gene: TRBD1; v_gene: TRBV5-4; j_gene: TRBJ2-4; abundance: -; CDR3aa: CASSPDRDRGIPIAKNIQYF; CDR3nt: TGTGCCAGCAGCCCGGACCGGGACAGGGGGATCCCGATAGCCAAAAACATTCAGTACTTC
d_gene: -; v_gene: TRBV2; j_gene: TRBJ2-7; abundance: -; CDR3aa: CASSPNSYEQYF; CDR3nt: TGTGCCAGCTCTCCGAACAGCTACGAGCAGTACTTC
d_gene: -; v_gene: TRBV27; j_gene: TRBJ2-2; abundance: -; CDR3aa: CASSSYHAESTGELFF; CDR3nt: TGTGCCAGCAGTTCATATCACGCGGAGAGTACCGGGGAGCTGTTTTTT
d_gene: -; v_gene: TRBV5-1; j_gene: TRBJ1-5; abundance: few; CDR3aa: CASSLEAGYSNQPQHF; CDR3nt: TGCGCCAGCAGCTTGGAAGCAGGGTATAGCAATCAGCCCCAGCATTTT
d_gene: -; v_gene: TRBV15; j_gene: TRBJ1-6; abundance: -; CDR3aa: CATSRGERDNSPLHF; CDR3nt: TGTGCCACCAGCAGAGGAGAGAGAGATAATTCACCCCTCCACTTT
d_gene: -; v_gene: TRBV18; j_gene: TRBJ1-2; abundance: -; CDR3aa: CASSDSNYGYTF; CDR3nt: TGTGCCAGCTCGGACAGTAACTATGGCTACACCTTC
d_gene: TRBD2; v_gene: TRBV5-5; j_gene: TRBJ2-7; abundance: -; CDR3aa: CASSLVASGGFLTYEQYF; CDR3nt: TGTGCCAGCAGCTTGGTTGCTAGCGGGGGGTTTTTAACCTACGAGCAGTACTTC
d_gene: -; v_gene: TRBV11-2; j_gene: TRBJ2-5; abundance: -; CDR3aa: CASSRDLQETQYF; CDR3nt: TGTGCCAGCAGCCGGGACTTACAAGAGACCCAGTACTTC
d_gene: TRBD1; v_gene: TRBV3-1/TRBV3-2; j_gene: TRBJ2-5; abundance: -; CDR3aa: CASSRTGGFGETQYF; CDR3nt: TGTGCCAGCAGTCGAACAGGGGGCTTCGGTGAGACCCAGTACTTC
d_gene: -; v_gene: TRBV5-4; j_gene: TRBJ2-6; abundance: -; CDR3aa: CASSATGPSGANVLTF; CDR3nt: TGTGCCAGCAGCGCGACAGGCCCCTCTGGGGCCAACGTCCTGACTTTC
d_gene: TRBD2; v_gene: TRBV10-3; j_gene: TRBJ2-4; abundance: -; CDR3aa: CAISDEIAGVKNIQYF; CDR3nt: TGTGCCATCAGTGATGAGATAGCGGGGGTCAAAAACATTCAGTACTTC
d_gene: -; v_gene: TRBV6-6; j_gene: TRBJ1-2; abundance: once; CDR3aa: CASSYLEVNYGYTF; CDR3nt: TGTGCCAGCAGTTACCTGGAGGTTAACTATGGCTACACCTTC
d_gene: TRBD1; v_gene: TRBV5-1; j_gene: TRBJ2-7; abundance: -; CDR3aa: CASSFGRGLLGEQYF; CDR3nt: TGCGCCAGCAGCTTTGGCAGGGGGCTGCTGGGAGAGCAGTACTTC
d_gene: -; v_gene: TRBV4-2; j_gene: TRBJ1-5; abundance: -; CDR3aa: CASSQDQGTGQPQHF; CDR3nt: TGTGCCAGCAGCCAAGACCAGGGGACGGGTCAGCCCCAGCATTTT
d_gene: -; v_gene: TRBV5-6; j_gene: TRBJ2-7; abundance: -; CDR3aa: CASSLGRRTYSYEQYF; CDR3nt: TGTGCCAGCAGCTTGGGACGGCGGACATACTCCTACGAGCAGTACTTC
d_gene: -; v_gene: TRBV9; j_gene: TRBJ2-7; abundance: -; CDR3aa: CASSVAGTTTYEQYF; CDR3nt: TGTGCCAGCAGCGTAGCCGGGACAACTACCTACGAGCAGTACTTC
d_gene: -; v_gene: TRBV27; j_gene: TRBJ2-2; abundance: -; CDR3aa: CASRTPGGNTGELFF; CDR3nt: TGTGCCAGCAGGACCCCCGGGGGGAACACCGGGGAGCTGTTTTTT
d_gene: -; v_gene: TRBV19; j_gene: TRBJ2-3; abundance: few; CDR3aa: CASSHRQGGDTQYF; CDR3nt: TGTGCCAGTAGTCATAGGCAGGGAGGCGATACGCAGTATTTT
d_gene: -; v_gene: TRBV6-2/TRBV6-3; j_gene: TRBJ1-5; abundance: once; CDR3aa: CASSYVGSRLGQPQHF; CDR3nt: TGTGCCAGCAGTTACGTCGGGTCCCGACTTGGTCAGCCCCAGCATTTT
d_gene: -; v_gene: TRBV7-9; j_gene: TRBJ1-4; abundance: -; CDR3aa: CASSLGHYEKLFF; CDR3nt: TGTGCCAGCAGCCTAGGGCATTATGAAAAACTGTTTTTT
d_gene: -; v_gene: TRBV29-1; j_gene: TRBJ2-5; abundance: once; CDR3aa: CSATLVRLPETQYF; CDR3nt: TGCAGCGCCACCTTGGTCAGGCTCCCAGAGACCCAGTACTTC
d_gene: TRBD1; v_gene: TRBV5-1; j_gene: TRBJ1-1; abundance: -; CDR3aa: CASSIGQGEAFF; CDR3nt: TGCGCCAGCAGCATTGGACAGGGTGAGGCTTTCTTT
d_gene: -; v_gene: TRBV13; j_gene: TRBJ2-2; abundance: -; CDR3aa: CASSYIVQGRATGELFF; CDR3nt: TGTGCCAGCAGCTACATTGTGCAGGGGAGGGCCACCGGGGAGCTGTTTTTT
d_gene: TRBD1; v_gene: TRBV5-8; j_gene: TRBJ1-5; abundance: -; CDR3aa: CASSLQGGNQPQHF; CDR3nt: TGTGCCAGCAGCTTACAGGGGGGGAATCAGCCCCAGCATTTT
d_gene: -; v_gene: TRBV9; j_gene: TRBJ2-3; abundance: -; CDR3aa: CASSVEGGGGASDTQYF; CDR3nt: TGTGCCAGCAGCGTAGAGGGTGGAGGGGGGGCCTCGGATACGCAGTATTTT
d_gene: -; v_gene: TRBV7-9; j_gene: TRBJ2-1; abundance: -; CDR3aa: CASSLARGVYNEQFF; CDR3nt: TGTGCCAGCAGCTTGGCTAGAGGTGTTTACAATGAGCAGTTCTTC
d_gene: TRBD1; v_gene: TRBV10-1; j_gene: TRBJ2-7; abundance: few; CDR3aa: CARFGTGGDEQYF; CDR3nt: TGCGCCAGGTTCGGGACAGGGGGCGACGAGCAGTACTTC
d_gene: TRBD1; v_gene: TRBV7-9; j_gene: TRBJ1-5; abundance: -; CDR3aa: CASSPDRGNQPQHF; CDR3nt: TGTGCCAGCAGCCCAGACAGGGGAAATCAGCCCCAGCATTTT
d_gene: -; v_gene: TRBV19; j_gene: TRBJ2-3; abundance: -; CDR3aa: CASSILAAGNTDTQYF; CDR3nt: TGTGCCAGTAGTATATTGGCCGCGGGGAATACGGATACGCAGTATTTT
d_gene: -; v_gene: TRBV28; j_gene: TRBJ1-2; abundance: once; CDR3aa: CASSLGGLGGYTF; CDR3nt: TGTGCCAGCAGCCTGGGAGGGCTCGGTGGCTACACCTTC
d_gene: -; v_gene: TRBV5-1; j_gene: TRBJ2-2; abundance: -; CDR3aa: CASSLGRGAGLNTGELFF; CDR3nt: TGCGCCAGCAGCCTTGGCAGGGGAGCGGGACTGAACACCGGGGAGCTGTTTTTT
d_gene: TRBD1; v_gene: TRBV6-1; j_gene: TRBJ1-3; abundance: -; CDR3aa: CASREDRGSGNTIYF; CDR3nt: TGTGCCAGCAGGGAAGACAGGGGCTCTGGAAACACCATATATTTT
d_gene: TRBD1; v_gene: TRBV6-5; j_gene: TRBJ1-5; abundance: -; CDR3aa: CASRKDRGKNQPQHF; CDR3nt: TGTGCCAGCAGAAAGGACAGGGGAAAAAATCAGCCCCAGCATTTT
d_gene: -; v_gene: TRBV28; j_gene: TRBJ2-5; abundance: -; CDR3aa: CASSLFLLQETQYF; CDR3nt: TGTGCCAGCAGTTTATTTTTGCTACAAGAGACCCAGTACTTC
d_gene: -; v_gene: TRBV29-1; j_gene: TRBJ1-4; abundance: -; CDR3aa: CSVEYGAPGEKLFF; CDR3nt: TGCAGCGTTGAATATGGGGCTCCGGGTGAAAAACTGTTTTTT
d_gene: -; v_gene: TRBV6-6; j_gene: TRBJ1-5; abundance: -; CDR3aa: CASSQDSYSNQPQHF; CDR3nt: TGTGCCAGCAGTCAGGACAGTTATAGCAATCAGCCCCAGCATTTT
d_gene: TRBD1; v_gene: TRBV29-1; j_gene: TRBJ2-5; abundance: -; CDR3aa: CSVPDRYQETQYF; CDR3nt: TGCAGCGTTCCGGACAGGTACCAAGAGACCCAGTACTTC